These T cell receptor beta chains were read from a single sample in a study of blood T cells in healthy people across ages. TCRdb used MiXCR to reprocess the 5' RACE reads, holding one entry per CDR3 protein. The sample lists about 1.4 million distinct CDR3 sequences; roughly 59% were seen once. The sequenced sample was blood. Receptors were obtained from a young man in good health. Both conserved end residues are part of each CDR3. The order of the fields is J gene, clone size, D gene, V gene, CDR3 protein, CDR3 DNA. The D gene is left open where the match is weak. Rows give clone size only sometimes, using once, few, many, or a class for an expanded clone.

j_call: TRBJ2-7; clone_size: -; d_call: TRBD1; v_call: TRBV24-1; cdr3_aa: CATSDFPQGAISYEQYF; cdr3_nt: TGTGCCACCAGTGATTTTCCACAGGGGGCAATTTCCTACGAGCAGTACTTC
j_call: TRBJ2-1; clone_size: -; d_call: -; v_call: TRBV20-1; cdr3_aa: CSASGTQIAESSYNEQFF; cdr3_nt: TGCAGTGCTTCCGGGACACAAATAGCGGAAAGCTCCTACAATGAGCAGTTCTTC
j_call: TRBJ2-4; clone_size: -; d_call: -; v_call: TRBV9; cdr3_aa: CASSAPEGLESIQYF; cdr3_nt: TGTGCCAGCAGCGCCCCCGAAGGGCTAGAGAGCATTCAGTACTTC
j_call: TRBJ2-7; clone_size: -; d_call: -; v_call: TRBV10-3; cdr3_aa: CAIWDTYEQYF; cdr3_nt: TGTGCCATCTGGGACACCTACGAGCAGTACTTC
j_call: TRBJ2-7; clone_size: -; d_call: -; v_call: TRBV6-1; cdr3_aa: CASSTEQGFPYEQYF; cdr3_nt: TGTGCCAGCAGCACAGAGCAGGGTTTCCCCTACGAGCAGTACTTC
j_call: TRBJ1-2; clone_size: -; d_call: -; v_call: TRBV5-1; cdr3_aa: CASRKGRADGYTF; cdr3_nt: TGCGCCAGCAGGAAGGGTCGGGCTGATGGCTACACCTTC
j_call: TRBJ2-1; clone_size: -; d_call: -; v_call: TRBV2; cdr3_aa: CANEASYNEQFF; cdr3_nt: TGTGCCAACGAAGCGTCCTACAATGAGCAGTTCTTC
j_call: TRBJ2-7; clone_size: -; d_call: -; v_call: TRBV20-1; cdr3_aa: CSARIRTTNEQYF; cdr3_nt: TGCAGTGCTAGAATCCGAACGACCAACGAGCAGTACTTC
j_call: TRBJ2-7; clone_size: -; d_call: -; v_call: TRBV27; cdr3_aa: CASQRGYEQYF; cdr3_nt: TGTGCCTCGCAGAGGGGCTACGAGCAGTACTTC
j_call: TRBJ1-6; clone_size: -; d_call: -; v_call: TRBV28; cdr3_aa: CASRPIYRDLLNSPLHF; cdr3_nt: TGTGCCAGCAGGCCGATTTACCGGGACTTACTAAATTCACCCCTCCACTTT
j_call: TRBJ1-2; clone_size: few; d_call: TRBD1; v_call: TRBV29-1; cdr3_aa: CSVDSMQGDSSGYTF; cdr3_nt: TGCAGCGTTGACTCGATGCAGGGGGATTCAAGTGGCTACACCTTC
j_call: TRBJ1-5; clone_size: -; d_call: TRBD1; v_call: TRBV6-6; cdr3_aa: CASSVMDRANQPQHF; cdr3_nt: TGTGCCAGCAGCGTTATGGACAGGGCCAATCAGCCCCAGCATTTT
j_call: TRBJ2-1; clone_size: -; d_call: TRBD1; v_call: TRBV28; cdr3_aa: CASSSPQGAYNEQFF; cdr3_nt: TGTGCCAGCAGTTCTCCCCAGGGGGCCTACAATGAGCAGTTCTTC
j_call: TRBJ2-7; clone_size: -; d_call: -; v_call: TRBV4-1; cdr3_aa: CASSQEIFHEQYF; cdr3_nt: TGCGCCAGCAGCCAAGAAATCTTCCACGAGCAGTACTTC
j_call: TRBJ2-7; clone_size: once; d_call: TRBD1; v_call: TRBV9; cdr3_aa: CTSSVVPGQGDYEQYF; cdr3_nt: TGTACCAGCAGCGTAGTTCCAGGACAGGGAGACTACGAGCAGTACTTC
j_call: TRBJ1-4; clone_size: -; d_call: -; v_call: TRBV5-1; cdr3_aa: CASSLVRLATNEKLFF; cdr3_nt: TGCGCCAGCAGCTTGGTGAGACTTGCAACTAATGAAAAACTGTTTTTT
j_call: TRBJ2-1; clone_size: -; d_call: TRBD1; v_call: TRBV12-3/TRBV12-4; cdr3_aa: CASSPGQGANEHFF; cdr3_nt: TGTGCCAGCAGTCCCGGACAGGGGGCCAATGAGCATTTCTTC
j_call: TRBJ2-7; clone_size: few; d_call: -; v_call: TRBV29-1; cdr3_aa: CSVEHRGEQYF; cdr3_nt: TGCAGCGTTGAACATCGGGGCGAGCAGTACTTC
j_call: TRBJ2-1; clone_size: few; d_call: TRBD1; v_call: TRBV15; cdr3_aa: CASNRDRGYGEQFF; cdr3_nt: TGTGCCTCTAACCGGGACAGGGGTTATGGTGAGCAGTTCTTC
j_call: TRBJ2-5; clone_size: -; d_call: -; v_call: TRBV24-1; cdr3_aa: CATSAPSGGRQETQYF; cdr3_nt: TGTGCCACCAGTGCCCCGTCGGGTGGACGACAAGAGACCCAGTACTTC
j_call: TRBJ1-5; clone_size: -; d_call: -; v_call: TRBV6-5; cdr3_aa: CASSYRAPNQPQHF; cdr3_nt: TGTGCCAGCAGTTATAGGGCCCCTAATCAGCCCCAGCATTTT
j_call: TRBJ2-3; clone_size: -; d_call: -; v_call: TRBV12-3/TRBV12-4; cdr3_aa: CASSVSSTTDTQYF; cdr3_nt: TGTGCCAGCAGTGTATCATCTACTACAGATACGCAGTATTTT
j_call: TRBJ2-3; clone_size: -; d_call: TRBD2; v_call: TRBV4-2; cdr3_aa: CASSLSRSGDALDTQYF; cdr3_nt: TGTGCCAGCAGTCTGTCGCGCAGCGGGGACGCCTTGGATACGCAGTATTTT
j_call: TRBJ2-1; clone_size: -; d_call: -; v_call: TRBV4-1; cdr3_aa: CASSHDEGSSYNEQFF; cdr3_nt: TGCGCCAGCAGCCACGACGAGGGAAGCTCCTACAATGAGCAGTTCTTC
j_call: TRBJ2-5; clone_size: once; d_call: TRBD1; v_call: TRBV20-1; cdr3_aa: CGASTGLAETQYF; cdr3_nt: TGCGGTGCTTCGACAGGGCTTGCTGAGACCCAGTACTTC
j_call: TRBJ1-2; clone_size: -; d_call: -; v_call: TRBV25-1; cdr3_aa: CASSEPGFNYGYTF; cdr3_nt: TGCGCCAGCAGTGAGCCAGGCTTTAACTATGGCTACACCTTC
j_call: TRBJ2-3; clone_size: -; d_call: TRBD2; v_call: TRBV20-1; cdr3_aa: CSARPGLAGTDTQYF; cdr3_nt: TGCAGTGCTAGGCCGGGACTAGCGGGGACAGATACGCAGTATTTT
j_call: TRBJ1-2; clone_size: -; d_call: -; v_call: TRBV29-1; cdr3_aa: CSVCLWGCYTF; cdr3_nt: TGCAGCGTTTGTCTGTGGGGGTGCTACACCTTC
j_call: TRBJ2-5; clone_size: -; d_call: TRBD2; v_call: TRBV4-3; cdr3_aa: CASRQEFVGGVTSETQYF; cdr3_nt: TGCGCCAGCAGGCAAGAATTTGTGGGGGGGGTTACTTCAGAGACCCAGTACTTC
j_call: TRBJ2-2; clone_size: -; d_call: -; v_call: TRBV6-1; cdr3_aa: CASSSGLSRDYTGELFF; cdr3_nt: TGTGCCAGCAGCTCCGGACTCAGCCGGGATTACACCGGGGAGCTGTTTTTT
j_call: TRBJ2-5; clone_size: -; d_call: TRBD1; v_call: TRBV20-1; cdr3_aa: CSGRQGRETQYF; cdr3_nt: TGCAGTGGACGACAGGGGCGGGAGACCCAGTACTTC
j_call: TRBJ1-2; clone_size: few; d_call: TRBD1; v_call: TRBV29-1; cdr3_aa: CSVLTGNYGYTF; cdr3_nt: TGCAGCGTTTTGACAGGGAACTATGGCTACACCTTC
j_call: TRBJ1-1; clone_size: few; d_call: -; v_call: TRBV7-6; cdr3_aa: CASSSGPLVEAFF; cdr3_nt: TGTGCCAGCAGCTCTGGACCGCTAGTTGAAGCTTTCTTT
j_call: TRBJ2-7; clone_size: once; d_call: TRBD2; v_call: TRBV4-2; cdr3_aa: CASSQVAASGGNEQYF; cdr3_nt: TGTGCCAGCAGCCAAGTGGCGGCTAGCGGGGGCAATGAGCAGTACTTC
j_call: TRBJ2-7; clone_size: -; d_call: -; v_call: TRBV7-6; cdr3_aa: CASSLKGAAGEQYF; cdr3_nt: TGTGCCAGCAGCTTAAAAGGGGCGGCCGGCGAGCAGTACTTC
j_call: TRBJ2-5; clone_size: few; d_call: TRBD2; v_call: TRBV7-2; cdr3_aa: CASSSMGLVGEQYF; cdr3_nt: TGTGCCAGCAGCTCCATGGGACTAGTTGGAGAGCAGTACTTC
j_call: TRBJ2-7; clone_size: -; d_call: TRBD2; v_call: TRBV7-6; cdr3_aa: CASSLLTPTSSGSLAEQYF; cdr3_nt: TGTGCCAGCAGCTTATTGACTCCGACATCTAGCGGGAGTCTTGCCGAGCAGTACTTC
j_call: TRBJ2-5; clone_size: few; d_call: -; v_call: TRBV7-2; cdr3_aa: CASTEGLGKTQYF; cdr3_nt: TGTGCCAGCACGGAGGGGTTAGGGAAGACCCAGTACTTC
j_call: TRBJ2-7; clone_size: -; d_call: -; v_call: TRBV29-1; cdr3_aa: CSAKTTYSSYEQYF; cdr3_nt: TGCAGCGCCAAGACTACCTATTCCTCCTACGAGCAGTACTTC
j_call: TRBJ1-1; clone_size: -; d_call: -; v_call: TRBV7-2; cdr3_aa: CASSPRDILNTEAFF; cdr3_nt: TGTGCCAGCAGCCCAAGGGACATTTTGAACACTGAAGCTTTCTTT
j_call: TRBJ2-2; clone_size: once; d_call: -; v_call: TRBV6-1; cdr3_aa: CASSERPAPNTGELFF; cdr3_nt: TGTGCCAGCAGTGAAAGACCGGCTCCGAACACCGGGGAGCTGTTTTTT
j_call: TRBJ2-7; clone_size: -; d_call: TRBD2; v_call: TRBV6-5; cdr3_aa: CASSSASGSYEQYF; cdr3_nt: TGTGCCAGCAGTTCGGCTAGCGGGAGCTACGAGCAGTACTTC
j_call: TRBJ2-2; clone_size: -; d_call: TRBD1; v_call: TRBV20-1; cdr3_aa: CSAFHRGLVTGELFF; cdr3_nt: TGCAGTGCTTTCCACAGGGGGCTGGTTACCGGGGAGCTGTTTTTT
j_call: TRBJ2-1; clone_size: -; d_call: -; v_call: TRBV24-1; cdr3_aa: CATSDPFNYNEQFF; cdr3_nt: TGTGCCACCAGTGACCCTTTCAACTACAATGAGCAGTTCTTC
j_call: TRBJ2-5; clone_size: -; d_call: -; v_call: TRBV5-1; cdr3_aa: CASTTLQGSEGETQYF; cdr3_nt: TGCGCCAGCACGACCCTCCAGGGCTCAGAAGGAGAGACCCAGTACTTC
j_call: TRBJ2-1; clone_size: -; d_call: -; v_call: TRBV6-6; cdr3_aa: CASSPAEDEQFF; cdr3_nt: TGTGCCAGCAGTCCCGCGGAAGATGAGCAGTTCTTC
j_call: TRBJ1-2; clone_size: -; d_call: -; v_call: TRBV6-5; cdr3_aa: CASSYSKLSGYTF; cdr3_nt: TGTGCCAGCAGTTACTCGAAGTTGAGTGGCTACACCTTC